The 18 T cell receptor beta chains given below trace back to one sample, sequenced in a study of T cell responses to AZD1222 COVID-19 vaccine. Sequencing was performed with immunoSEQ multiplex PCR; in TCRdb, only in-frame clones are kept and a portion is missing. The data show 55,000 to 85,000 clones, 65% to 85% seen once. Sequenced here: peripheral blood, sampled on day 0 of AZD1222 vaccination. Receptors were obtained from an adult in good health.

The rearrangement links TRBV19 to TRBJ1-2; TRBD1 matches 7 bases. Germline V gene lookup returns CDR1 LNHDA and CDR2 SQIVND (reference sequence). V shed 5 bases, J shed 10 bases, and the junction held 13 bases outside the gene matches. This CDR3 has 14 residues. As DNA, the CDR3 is TGTGCCAGTAGTCCGCCTCCCGGGACAGAGTTCTACACCTTC. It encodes CASSPPPGTEFYTF.

The CDR3 is CASSQGYDYGYTF. CDR3 bases: TGTGCCAGCAGCCAGGGGTATGACTATGGCTACACCTTC. The chain has TRBV5-8 and TRBJ1-2; tentative D call: TRBD1 (6 bases). V shed 4 bases and J shed 3 bases, with 10 bases lying between them. This CDR3 is 13 amino acids long. Germline CDR1 SGHTS, CDR2 YDEGEE.

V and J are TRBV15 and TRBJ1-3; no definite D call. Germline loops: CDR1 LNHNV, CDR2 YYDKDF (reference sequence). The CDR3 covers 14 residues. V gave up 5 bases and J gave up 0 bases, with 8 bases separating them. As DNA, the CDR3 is TGTGCCACCAGCGTCCGAAGCTCTGGAAACACCATATATTTT. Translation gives CATSVRSSGNTIYF.

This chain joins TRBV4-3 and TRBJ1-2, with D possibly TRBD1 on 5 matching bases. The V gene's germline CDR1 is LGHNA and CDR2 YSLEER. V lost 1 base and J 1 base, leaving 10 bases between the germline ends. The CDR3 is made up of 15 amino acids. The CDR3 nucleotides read TGCGCCAGCAGCCAAGGAGTCAGGGTTAACTATGGCTACACCTTC. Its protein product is CASSQGVRVNYGYTF.

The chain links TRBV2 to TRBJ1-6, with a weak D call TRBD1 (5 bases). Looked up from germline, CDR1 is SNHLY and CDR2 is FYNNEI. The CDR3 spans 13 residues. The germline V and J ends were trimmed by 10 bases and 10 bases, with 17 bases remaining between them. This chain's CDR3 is CATAQGTPSPLHF. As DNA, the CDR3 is TGTGCCACCGCTCAGGGAACTCCGTCACCCCTCCACTTT. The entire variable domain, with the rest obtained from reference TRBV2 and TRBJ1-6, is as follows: EPEVTQTPSHQVTQMGQEVILRCVPISNHLYFYWYRQILGQKVEFLVSFYNNEISEKSEIFDDQFSVERPDGSNFTLKIRSTKLEDSAMYFCATAQGTPSPLHFGNGTRLTVT.

CDR3 in DNA: TGTGCCAGCTCACCAAACCAAGACAGCACCTACGAGCAGTACTTC. Residues: CASSPNQDSTYEQYF. The V gene is TRBV18, the J gene TRBJ2-7, with D possibly matching TRBD1 (5 bases). The germline CDR1 and CDR2 sequences are KGHSH and LQKENI. Deletions cut 2 bases from V and 2 bases from J, with 13 bases between. The CDR3 covers 15 residues. Full variable domain (outside the CDR3, taken from reference TRBV18 and TRBJ2-7): NAGVMQNPRHLVRRRGQEARLRCSPMKGHSHVYWYRQLPEEGLKFMVYLQKENIIDESGMPKERFSAEFPKEGPSILRIQQVVRGDSAAYFCASSPNQDSTYEQYFGPGTRLTVT.

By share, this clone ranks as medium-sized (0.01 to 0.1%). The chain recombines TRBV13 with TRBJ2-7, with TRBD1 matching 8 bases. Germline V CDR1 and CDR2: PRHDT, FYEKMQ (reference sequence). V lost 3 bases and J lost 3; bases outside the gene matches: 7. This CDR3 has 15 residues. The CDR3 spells CASSFTQGAFYEQYF. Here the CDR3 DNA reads TGTGCCAGCAGCTTTACCCAGGGGGCTTTCTACGAGCAGTACTTC.

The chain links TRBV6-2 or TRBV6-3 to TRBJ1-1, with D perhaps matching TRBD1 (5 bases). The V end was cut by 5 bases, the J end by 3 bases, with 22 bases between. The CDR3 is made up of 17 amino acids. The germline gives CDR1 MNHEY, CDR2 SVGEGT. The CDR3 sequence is CASSKHRGLTDHTEAFF. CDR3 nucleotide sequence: TGTGCCAGCAGTAAGCACCGGGGCCTAACAGATCACACTGAAGCTTTCTTT.

CDR3 nucleotide sequence: TGTGCCAGCAGCGCCCAGGGACGACCTAACTATGGCTACACCTTC. Its protein is CASSAQGRPNYGYTF. The rearrangement links TRBV28 to TRBJ1-2; D may be TRBD1 (5 bases). The CDR3 extends over 15 amino acids. Trimming cost V 6 bases and J 0 bases, with 14 bases left between them. CDR1 and CDR2 from the germline V gene are MDHEN and SYDVKM.

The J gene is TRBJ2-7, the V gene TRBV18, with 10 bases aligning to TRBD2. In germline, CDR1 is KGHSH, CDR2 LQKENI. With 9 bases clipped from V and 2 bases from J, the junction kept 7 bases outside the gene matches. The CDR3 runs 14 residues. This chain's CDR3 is CASQISGGTYEQYF. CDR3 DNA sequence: TGTGCCAGTCAGATTAGCGGGGGGACCTACGAGCAGTACTTC.

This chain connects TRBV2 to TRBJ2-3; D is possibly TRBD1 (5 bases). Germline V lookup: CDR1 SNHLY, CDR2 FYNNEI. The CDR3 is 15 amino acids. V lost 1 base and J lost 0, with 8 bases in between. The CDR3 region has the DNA TGTGCCAGCAGTGAAGGACAGCGTAGCACAGATACGCAGTATTTT. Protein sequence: CASSEGQRSTDTQYF.

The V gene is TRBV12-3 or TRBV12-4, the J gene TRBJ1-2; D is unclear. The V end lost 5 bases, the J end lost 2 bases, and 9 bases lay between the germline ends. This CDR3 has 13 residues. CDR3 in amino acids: CASSREANYGYTF. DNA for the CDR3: TGTGCCAGCAGTCGAGAGGCAAACTATGGCTACACCTTC.

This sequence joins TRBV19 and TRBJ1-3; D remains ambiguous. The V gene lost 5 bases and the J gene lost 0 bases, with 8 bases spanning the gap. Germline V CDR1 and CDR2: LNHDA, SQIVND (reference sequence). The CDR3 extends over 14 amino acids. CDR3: CASSVQSSGNTIYF. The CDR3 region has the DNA TGTGCCAGTAGTGTACAGAGCTCTGGAAACACCATATATTTT.

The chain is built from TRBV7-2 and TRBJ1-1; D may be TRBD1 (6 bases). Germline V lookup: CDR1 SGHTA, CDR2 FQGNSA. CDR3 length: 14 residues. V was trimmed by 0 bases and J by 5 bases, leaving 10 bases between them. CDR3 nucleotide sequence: TGTGCCAGCAGCTTAGCCGGGGGCGAAACTGAAGCTTTCTTT. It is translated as CASSLAGGETEAFF.

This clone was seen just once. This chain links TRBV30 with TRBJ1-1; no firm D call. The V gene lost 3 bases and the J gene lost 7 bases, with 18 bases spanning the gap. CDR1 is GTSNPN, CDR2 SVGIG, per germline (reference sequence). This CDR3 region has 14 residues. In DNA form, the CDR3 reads TGTGCCTGGAGGCCCACTCCCTCGGTCAGTGAAGCTTTCTTT. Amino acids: CAWRPTPSVSEAFF.

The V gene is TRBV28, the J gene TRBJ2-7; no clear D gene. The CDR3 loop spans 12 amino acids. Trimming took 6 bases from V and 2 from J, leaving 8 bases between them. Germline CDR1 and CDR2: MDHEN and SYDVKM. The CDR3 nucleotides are TGTGCCAGCAGCTCACAAACCTACGAGCAGTACTTC. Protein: CASSSQTYEQYF.

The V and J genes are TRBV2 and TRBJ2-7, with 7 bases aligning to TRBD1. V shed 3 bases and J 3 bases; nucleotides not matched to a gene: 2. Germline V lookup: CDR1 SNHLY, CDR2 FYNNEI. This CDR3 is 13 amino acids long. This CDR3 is CASSEGQLYEQYF. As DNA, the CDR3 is TGTGCCAGCAGTGAGGGACAGCTCTACGAGCAGTACTTC.

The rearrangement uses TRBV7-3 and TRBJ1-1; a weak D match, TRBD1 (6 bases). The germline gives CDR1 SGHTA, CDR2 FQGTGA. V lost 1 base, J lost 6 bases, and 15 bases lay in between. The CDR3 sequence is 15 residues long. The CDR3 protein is CASSLNPGQGSEAFF. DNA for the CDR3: TGTGCCAGCAGCTTAAATCCAGGGCAGGGGTCTGAAGCTTTCTTT.